Below, 5 T cell receptor beta chains from the same sample are listed, as sequenced in a study of Graves' ophthalmopathy and Graves' hyperthyroidism. For repertoire sequencing, the TCR beta CDR3 regions were amplified from RNA transcripts. An initial RT-PCR round employing HTBI primers preceded a second-round multiplex PCR. TCRdb reprocessed the multiplex PCR reads via MiXCR and lists one record per CDR3 protein. Of 300,000 to 350,000 distinct CDR3 sequences in the sample, under 20% were seen once. The sample comprised peripheral blood. These receptors originate from an adult man with Graves' ophthalmopathy.

In this sample, this clonotype turned up many times. The rearrangement uses TRBV24-1 and TRBJ2-2, with D uncertain. The germline V gene encodes CDR1 KGHDR and CDR2 SFDVKD. The V and J ends lost 4 bases and 1 base respectively, with 9 bases between them. The CDR3 consists of 15 residues. CDR3 residues: CATSERLGNTGELFF. The CDR3 DNA reads TGTGCCACCAGTGAACGACTGGGGAACACCGGGGAGCTGTTTTTT.

There are many counts of this clonotype. The chain recombines TRBV11-1 with TRBJ2-2; D remains unclear. V was trimmed by 7 bases and J by 4 bases, leaving 7 bases between them. Germline V gives CDR1 SGHAT, CDR2 FQDESV (reference sequence). This CDR3 is 12 amino acids long. CDR3: CASTGITGELFF. The DNA of the CDR3 is TGTGCCAGCACCGGCATCACCGGGGAGCTGTTTTTT.

This clonotype was seen just once. This chain uses TRBV6-1 with TRBJ2-2; the match to TRBD1 covers 7 bases. The CDR3 is 16 residues long. The V and J ends lost 9 bases and 7 bases, in that order; junction bases with no gene match: 17. Germline CDR1 MNHNS, CDR2 SASEGT. The CDR3 reads CASGVPGQVVNGELFF. In DNA form, the CDR3 reads TGTGCCAGTGGGGTCCCTGGACAGGTCGTAAACGGGGAGCTGTTTTTT.

This clonotype was seen ten or more times. The V and J genes are TRBV20-1 and TRBJ1-2; D is perhaps TRBD1 (6 bases). This CDR3 comprises 12 residues. The germline CDR1 and CDR2 sequences are DFQATT and SNEGSKA (reference sequence). V was clipped by 6 bases and J by 3 bases, with 11 bases between them. The CDR3 DNA follows: TGCAGTGCACAGGGCAGGGACTATGGCTACACCTTC. It is translated as CSAQGRDYGYTF.

The table lists this clonotype with many counts. The chain couples TRBV28 to TRBJ2-2, with D perhaps matching TRBD2 (7 bases). The CDR3 is made up of 16 amino acids. Germline assignment: CDR1 MDHEN and CDR2 SYDVKM. Trimming pared 5 bases from V and 0 bases from J, leaving 13 bases between. The CDR3 region has the DNA TGTGCCAGCAGTAAGACAGGACTAGCGAACACCGGGGAGCTGTTTTTT. It yields the protein CASSKTGLANTGELFF.